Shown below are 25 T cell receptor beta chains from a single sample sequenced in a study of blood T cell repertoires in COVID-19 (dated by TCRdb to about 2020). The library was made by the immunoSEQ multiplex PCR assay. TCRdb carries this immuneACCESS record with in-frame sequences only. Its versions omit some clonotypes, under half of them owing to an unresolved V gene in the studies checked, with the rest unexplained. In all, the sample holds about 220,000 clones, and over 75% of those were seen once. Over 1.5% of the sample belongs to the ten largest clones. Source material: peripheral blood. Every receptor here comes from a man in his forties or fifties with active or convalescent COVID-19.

CDR3 nucleotides: TGCAGCGTTGATAGCTACAGGGGGCGAAGTGAAGCTTTCTTT. It yields the protein CSVDSYRGRSEAFF. The rearrangement uses TRBV29-1 and TRBJ1-1, with 9 bases lining up with TRBD1. Germline-derived CDR1 and CDR2 are SQVTM and ANQGSEA. J was trimmed by 7 bases and V by 3 bases; bases with no gene match: 9. There are 14 residues in the CDR3. The whole variable domain, filled in from reference TRBV29-1 and TRBJ1-1, reads SAVISQKPSRDICQRGTSLTIQCQVDSQVTMMFWYRQQPGQSLTLIATANQGSEATYESGFVIDKFPISRPNLTFSTLTVSNMSPEDSSIYLCSVDSYRGRSEAFFGQGTRLTVV.

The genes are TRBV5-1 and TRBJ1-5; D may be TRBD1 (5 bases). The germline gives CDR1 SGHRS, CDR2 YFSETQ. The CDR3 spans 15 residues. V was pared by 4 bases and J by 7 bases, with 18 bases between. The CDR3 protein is CASSAAGTRGQPQHF. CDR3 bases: TGCGCCAGCAGCGCAGCCGGGACTCGGGGACAGCCCCAGCATTTT.

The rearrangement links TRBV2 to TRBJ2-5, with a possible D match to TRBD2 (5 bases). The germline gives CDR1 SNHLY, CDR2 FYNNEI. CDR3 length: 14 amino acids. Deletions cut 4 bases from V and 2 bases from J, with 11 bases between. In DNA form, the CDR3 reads TGTGCCAGCAGTGTTCTGGAGGAGCAAGAGACCCAGTACTTC. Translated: CASSVLEEQETQYF.

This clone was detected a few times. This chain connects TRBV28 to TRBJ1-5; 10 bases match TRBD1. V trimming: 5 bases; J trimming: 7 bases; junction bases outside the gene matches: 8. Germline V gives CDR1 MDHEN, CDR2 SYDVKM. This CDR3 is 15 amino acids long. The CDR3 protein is CASSVDRGYQQPQHF. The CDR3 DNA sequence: TGTGCCAGCAGTGTGGACAGGGGGTATCAACAGCCCCAGCATTTT.

For the CDR3, the DNA is TGTGCCAGCACCACCGAGCGGGGAAGCTCCTACGAGCAGTACTTC. Residues: CASTTERGSSYEQYF. This chain uses TRBV28 with TRBJ2-7; 7 bases are a match to TRBD2. The ends lost 7 bases at V and 0 bases at J; junction bases unmatched: 9. CDR3 length: 15 residues. Germline CDR1 MDHEN, CDR2 SYDVKM.

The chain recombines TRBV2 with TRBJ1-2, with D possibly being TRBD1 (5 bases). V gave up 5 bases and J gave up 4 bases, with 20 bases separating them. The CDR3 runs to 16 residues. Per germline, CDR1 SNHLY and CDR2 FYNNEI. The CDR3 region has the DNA TGTGCCAGCAGTCCTCTCCCCTTCGGCCAGGGCTATGGCTACACCTTC. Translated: CASSPLPFGQGYGYTF. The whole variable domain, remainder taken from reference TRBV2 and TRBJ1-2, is EPEVTQTPSHQVTQMGQEVILRCVPISNHLYFYWYRQILGQKVEFLVSFYNNEISEKSEIFDDQFSVERPDGSNFTLKIRSTKLEDSAMYFCASSPLPFGQGYGYTFGSGTRLTVV.

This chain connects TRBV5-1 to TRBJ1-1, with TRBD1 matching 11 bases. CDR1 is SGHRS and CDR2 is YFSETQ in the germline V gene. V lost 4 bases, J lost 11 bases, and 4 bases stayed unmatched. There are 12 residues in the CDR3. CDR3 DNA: TGCGCCAGCAGCAGGACAGGGGGCTGGGCTTTCTTT. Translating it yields CASSRTGGWAFF.

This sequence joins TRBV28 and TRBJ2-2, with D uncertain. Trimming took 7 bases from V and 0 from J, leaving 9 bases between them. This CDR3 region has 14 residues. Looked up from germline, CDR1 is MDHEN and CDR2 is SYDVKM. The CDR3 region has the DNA TGTGCCAGCAAGCGCTTCTCGAACACCGGGGAGCTGTTTTTT. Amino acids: CASKRFSNTGELFF.

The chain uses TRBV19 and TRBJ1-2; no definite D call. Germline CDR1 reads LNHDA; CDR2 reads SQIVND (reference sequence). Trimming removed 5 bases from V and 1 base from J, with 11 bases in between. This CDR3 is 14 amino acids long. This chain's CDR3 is CASSYRVDNYGYTF. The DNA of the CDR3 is TGTGCCAGTAGTTACAGAGTCGATAACTATGGCTACACCTTC.

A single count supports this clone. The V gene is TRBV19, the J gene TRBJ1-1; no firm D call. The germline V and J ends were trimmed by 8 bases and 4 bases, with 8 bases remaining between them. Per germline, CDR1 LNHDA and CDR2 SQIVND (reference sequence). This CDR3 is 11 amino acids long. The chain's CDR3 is CASRVGTEAFF. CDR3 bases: TGTGCCAGTCGAGTCGGCACTGAAGCTTTCTTT.

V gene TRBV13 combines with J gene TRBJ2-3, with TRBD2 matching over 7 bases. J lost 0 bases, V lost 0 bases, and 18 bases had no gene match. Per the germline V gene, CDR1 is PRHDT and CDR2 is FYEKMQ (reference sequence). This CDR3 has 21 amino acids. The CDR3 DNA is TGTGCCAGCAGCTTAGGAGGAGGAGCGGGGCCCTACGGTTCTAGCACAGATACGCAGTATTTT. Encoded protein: CASSLGGGAGPYGSSTDTQYF.

CDR3: CASTTWGRQDEQYF. The CDR3, as DNA: TGTGCCAGCACCACCTGGGGCAGACAAGACGAGCAGTACTTC. The gene calls are TRBV11-2 and TRBJ2-7, with a tentative D call TRBD1 (5 bases). Per the germline V gene, CDR1 is SGHAT and CDR2 is FQNNGV. The CDR3 runs to 14 residues. The germline V and J ends were trimmed by 7 bases and 5 bases, with 18 bases remaining between them.

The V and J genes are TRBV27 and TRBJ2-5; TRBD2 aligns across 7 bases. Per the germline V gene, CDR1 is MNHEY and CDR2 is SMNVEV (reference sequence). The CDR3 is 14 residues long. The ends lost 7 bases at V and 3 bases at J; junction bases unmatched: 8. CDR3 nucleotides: TGTGCCAGCACCCGTAGCGGGTCGGAAGAGACCCAGTACTTC. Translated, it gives CASTRSGSEETQYF.

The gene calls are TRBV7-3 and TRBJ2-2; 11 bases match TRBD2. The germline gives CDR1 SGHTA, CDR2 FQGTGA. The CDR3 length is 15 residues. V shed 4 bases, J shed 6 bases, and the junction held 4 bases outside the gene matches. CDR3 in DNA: TGTGCCAGCAGCTCTCTAGCGGGGGGTTCCGGGGAGCTGTTTTTT. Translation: CASSSLAGGSGELFF.

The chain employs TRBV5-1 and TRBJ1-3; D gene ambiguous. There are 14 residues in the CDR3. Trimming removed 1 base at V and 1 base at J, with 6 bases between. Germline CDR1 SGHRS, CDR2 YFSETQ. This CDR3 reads CASSLMSSGNTIYF. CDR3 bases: TGCGCCAGCAGCTTGATGAGTTCTGGAAACACCATATATTTT.

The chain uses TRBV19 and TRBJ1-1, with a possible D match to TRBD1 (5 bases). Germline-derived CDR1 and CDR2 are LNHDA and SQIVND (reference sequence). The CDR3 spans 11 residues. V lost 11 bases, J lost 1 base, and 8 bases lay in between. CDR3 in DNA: TGTGCCGCAGGGCCGAACACTGAAGCTTTCTTT. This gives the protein CAAGPNTEAFF.

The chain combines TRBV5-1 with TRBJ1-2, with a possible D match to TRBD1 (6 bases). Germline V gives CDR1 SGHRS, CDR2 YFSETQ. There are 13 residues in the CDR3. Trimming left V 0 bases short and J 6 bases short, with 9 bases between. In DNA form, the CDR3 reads TGCGCCAGCAGCTTGGATGGGGGCAATGGCTACACCTTC. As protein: CASSLDGGNGYTF.

This CDR3 reads CASSTGQRNQPQHF. The CDR3 DNA follows: TGCGCCAGCAGCACGGGACAGCGCAATCAGCCCCAGCATTTT. This chain joins TRBV5-1 and TRBJ1-5, with 7 nucleotides matching TRBD1. CDR3 length: 14 residues. V gave up 4 bases and J gave up 2 bases; unmatched junction bases: 3. Per the germline V gene, CDR1 is SGHRS and CDR2 is YFSETQ. The full variable domain, with the rest looked up from reference TRBV5-1 and TRBJ1-5, is KAGVTQTPRYLIKTRGQQVTLSCSPISGHRSVSWYQQTPGQGLQFLFEYFSETQRNKGNFPGRFSGRQFSNSRSEMNVSTLELGDSALYLCASSTGQRNQPQHFGDGTRLSIL.

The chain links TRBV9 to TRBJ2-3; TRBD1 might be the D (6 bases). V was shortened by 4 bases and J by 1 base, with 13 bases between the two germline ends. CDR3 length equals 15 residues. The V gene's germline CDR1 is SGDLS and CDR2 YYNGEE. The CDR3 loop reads CASSLGTIRTDTQYF. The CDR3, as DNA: TGTGCCAGCAGCTTAGGGACAATCCGCACAGATACGCAGTATTTT.

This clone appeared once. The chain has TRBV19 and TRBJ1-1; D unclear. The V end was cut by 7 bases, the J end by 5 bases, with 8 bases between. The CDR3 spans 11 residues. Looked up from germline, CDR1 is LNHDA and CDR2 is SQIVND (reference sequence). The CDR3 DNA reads TGTGCCAGTATATTCGGTACTGAAGCTTTCTTT. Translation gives CASIFGTEAFF.

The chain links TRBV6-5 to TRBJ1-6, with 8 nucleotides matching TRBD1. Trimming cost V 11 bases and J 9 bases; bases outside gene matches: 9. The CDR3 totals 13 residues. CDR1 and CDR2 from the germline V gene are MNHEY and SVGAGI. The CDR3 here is CARQTGESSPLHF. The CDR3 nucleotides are TGTGCCCGCCAGACAGGGGAAAGTTCACCCCTCCACTTT.

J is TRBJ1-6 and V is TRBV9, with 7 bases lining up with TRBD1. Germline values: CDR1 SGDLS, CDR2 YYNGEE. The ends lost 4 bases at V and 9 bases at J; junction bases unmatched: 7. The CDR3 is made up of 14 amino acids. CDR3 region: CASSLGTEGSPLHF. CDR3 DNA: TGTGCCAGCAGCCTCGGGACAGAGGGTTCACCCCTCCACTTT.

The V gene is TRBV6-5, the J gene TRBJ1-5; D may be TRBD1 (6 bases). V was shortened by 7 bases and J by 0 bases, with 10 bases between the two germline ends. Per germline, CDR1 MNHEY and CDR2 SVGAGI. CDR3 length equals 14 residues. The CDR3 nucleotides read TGTGCCAGCAAGGACAGCTATAGCAATCAGCCCCAGCATTTT. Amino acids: CASKDSYSNQPQHF.

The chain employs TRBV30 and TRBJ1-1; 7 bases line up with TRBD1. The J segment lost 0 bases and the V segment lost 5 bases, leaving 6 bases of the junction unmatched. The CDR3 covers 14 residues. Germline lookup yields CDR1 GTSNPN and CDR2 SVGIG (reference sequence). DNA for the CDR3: TGTGCCTGGGACCGGGACAGCCTGAACACTGAAGCTTTCTTT. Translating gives CAWDRDSLNTEAFF.

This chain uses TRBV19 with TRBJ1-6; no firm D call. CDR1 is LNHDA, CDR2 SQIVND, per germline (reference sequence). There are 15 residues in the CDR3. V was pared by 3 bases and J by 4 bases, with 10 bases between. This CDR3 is CASSIPGGYNSPLHF. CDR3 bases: TGTGCCAGTAGTATCCCTGGCGGATATAATTCACCCCTCCACTTT. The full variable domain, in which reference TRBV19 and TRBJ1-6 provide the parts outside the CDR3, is DGGITQSPKYLFRKEGQNVTLSCEQNLNHDAMYWYRQDPGQGLRLIYYSQIVNDFQKGDIAEGYSVSREKKESFPLTVTSAQKNPTAFYLCASSIPGGYNSPLHFGNGTRLTVT.